The rows below give T cell receptor beta chains drawn from one sample of a study of response to subunit inactivated influenza vaccine. TCRdb called the RT-PCR reads again in MiXCR, with one record for every CDR3 protein. The table includes about 310,000 distinct CDR3 sequences, less than 25% detected once. The sequences come from PBMCs from blood, collected less than 22 months after vaccination. These receptors all come from a man between 45 and 75 years old who received an inactivated influenza vaccine. CDR3s include the opening cysteine and the closing phenylalanine or tryptophan. A D gene is named only where the DNA matches it firmly. Size is stated for part of the rows, as once, few or many counts, or as a class when the clone is expanded.

j_call v_call clone_size d_call cdr3_aa cdr3_nt
TRBJ1-1 TRBV12-3/TRBV12-4 many - CASSTWDHQGSTEAFF TGTGCCAGCAGTACCTGGGACCACCAAGGAAGCACTGAAGCTTTCTTT
TRBJ2-7 TRBV20-1 - TRBD2 CSARTELAGYEQYF TGCAGTGCCCGCACCGAACTAGCGGGGTACGAGCAGTACTTC
TRBJ1-6 TRBV5-5 few - CASSDTRSSYNSPLHF TGTGCCAGCAGCGACACCAGGAGCTCCTATAATTCACCCCTCCACTTT
TRBJ1-4 TRBV19 - - CASSILQGQGHEKLFF TGTGCCAGTAGTATCCTCCAGGGCCAGGGGCATGAAAAACTGTTTTTT
TRBJ2-1 TRBV27 few - CASRRTGDGKQFF TGTGCCAGCAGAAGAACTGGCGACGGGAAGCAGTTCTTC
TRBJ1-2 TRBV20-1 - TRBD1 CSARETGGFYGYTF TGCAGTGCTAGAGAAACAGGGGGCTTTTATGGCTACACCTTC
TRBJ2-1 TRBV24-1 - - CATMNTAYNEQFF TGTGCCACGATGAATACTGCCTACAATGAGCAGTTCTTC
TRBJ1-1 TRBV4-2 many TRBD1 CASSQERTDRVQINTEAFF TGTGCCAGCAGCCAAGAGAGGACAGACAGGGTTCAGATAAACACTGAAGCTTTCTTT
TRBJ1-1 TRBV12-3/TRBV12-4 many TRBD1 CAVVGSRGYTEAFF TGTGCCGTCGTTGGGAGCAGGGGGTACACTGAAGCTTTCTTT
TRBJ2-2 TRBV12-3/TRBV12-4 once - CASSITQGWGSTGELFF TGTGCCAGCAGTATCACCCAGGGATGGGGAAGCACCGGGGAGCTGTTTTTT
TRBJ1-2 TRBV24-1 - TRBD1 CATSDVGQGLYGYTF TGTGCCACCAGTGATGTGGGACAGGGTTTATATGGCTACACCTTC
TRBJ2-3 TRBV10-3 - - CAIRPGTTDTQYF TGTGCCATCAGACCAGGTACCACAGATACGCAGTATTTT
TRBJ1-1 TRBV7-2 - TRBD1 CASSFRTGGNTEAFF TGTGCCAGCAGCTTCAGGACAGGAGGGAACACTGAAGCTTTCTTT
TRBJ2-5 TRBV3-1 - - CASNEPGPQETQYF TGTGCCAGCAACGAACCGGGACCACAAGAGACCCAGTACTTC
TRBJ1-3 TRBV2 many - CASSRDGRGNTIYF TGTGCCAGCAGCAGGGACGGCCGAGGAAACACCATATATTTT
TRBJ2-1 TRBV28 few - CAGGTNEQFF TGTGCAGGCGGGACCAATGAGCAGTTCTTC
TRBJ2-3 TRBV29-1 - - CSVVGSTDTQYF TGCAGCGTTGTGGGCAGCACAGATACGCAGTATTTT
TRBJ1-2 TRBV20-1 many - CSASGLINYGYTF TGCAGTGCTAGCGGGTTGATTAACTATGGCTACACCTTC
TRBJ2-5 TRBV15 few - CATSRDFTGPQETQYF TGTGCCACCAGCAGAGATTTTACAGGCCCCCAAGAGACCCAGTACTTC
TRBJ2-7 TRBV4-2 - TRBD2 CASSQGAGGPSTYEQYF TGTGCCAGCAGCCAAGGAGCGGGAGGCCCTTCAACGTACGAGCAGTACTTC
TRBJ2-4 TRBV24-1 - TRBD2 CATSDAAGGAKNIQYF TGTGCCACCAGTGACGCCGCGGGAGGAGCCAAAAACATTCAGTACTTC
TRBJ1-1 TRBV6-5 few - CASSYLGADTEAFF TGTGCCAGCAGTTACTTGGGGGCGGACACTGAAGCTTTCTTT
TRBJ1-1 TRBV12-3/TRBV12-4 many - CASSLGAGGTEAFF TGTGCCAGCAGTTTAGGGGCAGGAGGGACTGAAGCTTTCTTT
TRBJ1-6 TRBV6-4 few - CASKQSSYNSPLHF TGTGCCAGCAAACAAAGCTCCTATAATTCACCCCTCCACTTT
TRBJ1-1 TRBV29-1 few - CSVVWLGITEAFF TGCAGCGTTGTTTGGCTGGGGATCACTGAAGCTTTCTTT
TRBJ2-5 TRBV7-2 - - CASSVLRQAAQYF TGTGCCAGCAGCGTATTAAGACAAGCGGCCCAGTACTTC
TRBJ2-1 TRBV11-2 - TRBD1 CASSSGYGTGEHNEQFF TGTGCCAGCAGCTCGGGTTATGGGACAGGTGAGCACAATGAGCAGTTCTTC
TRBJ2-1 TRBV7-2 - - CASSLYGYNEQFF TGTGCCAGCAGCTTATACGGCTACAATGAGCAGTTCTTC
TRBJ2-5 TRBV15 - TRBD2 CATSRAEGGETQYF TGTGCCACCAGCAGAGCGGAGGGAGGGGAGACCCAGTACTTC
TRBJ1-2 TRBV20-1 many - CSAPGQGGDYGYTF TGCAGTGCCCCCGGGCAGGGAGGTGACTATGGCTACACCTTC
TRBJ2-5 TRBV3-1 - - CASSQPFGTQETQYF TGTGCCAGCAGCCAACCATTCGGAACGCAAGAGACCCAGTACTTC
TRBJ2-5 TRBV6-2/TRBV6-3 - - CASSYIETQYF TGTGCCAGCAGTTACATTGAGACCCAGTACTTC
TRBJ2-3 TRBV28 - - CASRGGGLTDTQYF TGTGCCAGCCGAGGTGGGGGACTCACAGATACGCAGTATTTT
TRBJ2-1 TRBV5-4 - - CASASGHNEQFF TGTGCCAGCGCGTCGGGGCACAATGAGCAGTTCTTC
TRBJ1-5 TRBV25-1 many TRBD1 CASSDTGTGYNQPQHF TGTGCCAGCAGTGATACCGGGACAGGGTACAATCAGCCCCAGCATTTT
TRBJ2-1 TRBV5-1 - TRBD2 CASSPSGRGLNEQFF TGCGCCAGCAGCCCGAGCGGGAGGGGATTGAATGAGCAGTTCTTC
TRBJ2-7 TRBV7-2 - - CASSRTIRDEGGYEQYF TGTGCCAGCAGTCGTACAATCAGGGATGAGGGGGGCTACGAGCAGTACTTC
TRBJ2-7 TRBV7-9 - - CASSLPLGGSYEQYF TGTGCCAGCAGCCTCCCTTTAGGGGGGTCCTACGAGCAGTACTTC
TRBJ2-5 TRBV6-2/TRBV6-3 - TRBD2 CASSTDLAGGLETQYF TGTGCCAGCAGTACGGACTTGGCGGGAGGGTTGGAGACCCAGTACTTC
TRBJ1-1 TRBV5-4 - TRBD1 CASSPRTGLNTEAFF TGTGCCAGCAGCCCGCGGACAGGGTTGAACACTGAAGCTTTCTTT
TRBJ2-1 TRBV6-5 few - CASSYSPGWVNEQFF TGTGCCAGCAGTTACTCTCCGGGGTGGGTCAATGAGCAGTTCTTC
TRBJ1-2 TRBV5-1 many TRBD1 CASSSTGTGGGYGYTF TGCGCCAGCAGCTCGACCGGGACAGGGGGCGGCTATGGCTACACCTTC
TRBJ1-1 TRBV19 few TRBD1 CASRAQGAPEAFF TGTGCCAGTAGAGCCCAGGGGGCGCCTGAAGCTTTCTTT
TRBJ1-4 TRBV7-9 many - CASSLVIATNEKLFF TGTGCCAGCAGCTTAGTCATTGCAACTAATGAAAAACTGTTTTTT
TRBJ2-5 TRBV30 - - CAWSRTNSLENQYF TGTGCCTGGAGTCGGACCAATAGTTTGGAGAACCAGTACTTC
TRBJ1-6 TRBV4-1 few TRBD1 CASSQGQGQSYNSPLHF TGCGCCAGCAGCCAAGGACAGGGACAGTCCTATAATTCACCCCTCCACTTT
TRBJ1-3 TRBV4-3 many - CASSQDRHSGNTIYF TGCGCCAGCAGCCAAGACAGGCACTCTGGAAACACCATATATTTT
TRBJ1-1 TRBV29-1 few - CSVGTRQATTEAFF TGCAGCGTCGGGACAAGACAGGCCACCACTGAAGCTTTCTTT
TRBJ1-5 TRBV20-1 many - CSASQPEGNQPQHF TGCAGTGCTAGCCAACCCGAGGGGAATCAGCCCCAGCATTTT
TRBJ2-2 TRBV7-9 few TRBD2 CASRPNLAGADGELFF TGTGCCAGCAGACCCAACCTAGCGGGAGCGGACGGGGAGCTGTTTTTT